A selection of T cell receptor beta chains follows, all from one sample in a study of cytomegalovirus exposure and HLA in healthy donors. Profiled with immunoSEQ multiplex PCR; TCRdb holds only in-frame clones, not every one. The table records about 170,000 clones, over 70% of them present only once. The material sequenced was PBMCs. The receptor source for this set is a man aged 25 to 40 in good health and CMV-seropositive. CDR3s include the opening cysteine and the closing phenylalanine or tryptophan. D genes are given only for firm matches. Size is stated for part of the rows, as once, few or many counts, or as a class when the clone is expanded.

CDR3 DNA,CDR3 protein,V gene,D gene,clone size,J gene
TGTGCCAGTGGCGCCGGGGGGGGTAGCACAGATACGCAGTATTTT,CASGAGGGSTDTQYF,TRBV19,TRBD2,-,TRBJ2-3
TGCGCCAGCAGTGCCCCCGCGGGCAGGGGCTACGAGCAGTACTTC,CASSAPAGRGYEQYF,TRBV10-2,-,-,TRBJ2-7
TGTGCCAGCAGTCCCGGACAGACCTTGGGCTACGAGCAGTACTTC,CASSPGQTLGYEQYF,TRBV27,-,-,TRBJ2-7
TGTGCCACCAGCCGCCAGGCTCGGACAGGACGAGATACGCAGTATTTT,CATSRQARTGRDTQYF,TRBV15,TRBD1,once,TRBJ2-3
TGTGCCAGCAGCCGTCCGGGACAGGGCATGAACACTGAAGCTTTCTTT,CASSRPGQGMNTEAFF,TRBV5-4,TRBD1,once,TRBJ1-1
TGCGCCAGCAGCCAAGGTCGGGGGGGTCTGAACGAGCAGTACTTC,CASSQGRGGLNEQYF,TRBV4-3,TRBD2,-,TRBJ2-7
TGTGCCAGCAGCCCGGGGGGTTTTAACACTGAAGCTTTCTTT,CASSPGGFNTEAFF,TRBV14,-,-,TRBJ1-1
TGTGCCAGCAGTTTGGTCGGGGATCCCTATGGCTACACCTTC,CASSLVGDPYGYTF,TRBV27,-,-,TRBJ1-2
TGTGCCAGCGCGCAGGGACAGGGACTCTACGAGCAGTACTTC,CASAQGQGLYEQYF,TRBV19,TRBD1,-,TRBJ2-7
TGTGCCAGCAGCGCCCAGACAGGGGGCGCCTCCAACTATGGCTACACCTTC,CASSAQTGGASNYGYTF,TRBV9,TRBD1,-,TRBJ1-2
TGCGCCAGCAGCCAAGGGGGCCTGAATGAAAAACTGTTTTTT,CASSQGGLNEKLFF,TRBV4-1,-,-,TRBJ1-4
TGTGCCAGCAGTACCTTGACAGAAATGAACACTGAAGCTTTCTTT,CASSTLTEMNTEAFF,TRBV6-5,-,-,TRBJ1-1
TGCGCCAGCAGTTCTAGCGGGACCACAGATACGCAGTATTTT,CASSSSGTTDTQYF,TRBV5-1,TRBD2,-,TRBJ2-3
TGTGCCAGCAGTTCCCGGGACAGTGATGAAGCTTTCTTT,CASSSRDSDEAFF,TRBV28,TRBD1,-,TRBJ1-1
TGTGCCTGGAGAACAAATAGCGGGAGATTGGGGAATGAGCAGTTCTTC,CAWRTNSGRLGNEQFF,TRBV30,TRBD2,few,TRBJ2-1
TGCGCCAGCAGTGATACAGGGGACCCGACCCACGAGCAGTACTTC,CASSDTGDPTHEQYF,TRBV10-2,TRBD1,few,TRBJ2-7
TGTGCCAGCAGCTCTGGGGGGACAGTATTCCAAGAGACCCAGTACTTC,CASSSGGTVFQETQYF,TRBV7-6,-,-,TRBJ2-5
TGCGCCAGCAGCACCACGCAGAGGGGGCGGAACACTGAAGCTTTCTTT,CASSTTQRGRNTEAFF,TRBV4-3,TRBD1,few,TRBJ1-1
TGTGCCAGCAGCTCAACAGGGGGCGGGAGTCGGCTAGCCGAAGCTTTCTTT,CASSSTGGGSRLAEAFF,TRBV7-9,TRBD1,-,TRBJ1-1
TGTGCCAGCAGCCCTCACACTGAAGCTTTCTTT,CASSPHTEAFF,TRBV9,-,-,TRBJ1-1
TGCGCCAGCAGCTACCCAAAACCGGGACTAGCGGGGGGCCGCGGGGAGACCCAGTACTTC,CASSYPKPGLAGGRGETQYF,TRBV5-1,TRBD2,-,TRBJ2-5
TGTGCCAGCAGCGTCGAGCGGGAGGGTGTAAATGAGCAGTTCTTC,CASSVEREGVNEQFF,TRBV11-2,TRBD2,once,TRBJ2-1
TGTGCCAGCAGTGACTCGACTAGCGGGAACACCGGGGAGCTGTTTTTT,CASSDSTSGNTGELFF,TRBV6-4,TRBD2,-,TRBJ2-2
TGCAGCGTACTCAAGAAGGCTGACTGGAGAGATACGCAGTATTTT,CSVLKKADWRDTQYF,TRBV29-1,-,-,TRBJ2-3
TGTGCCAGCAGCTTAGTAGTTGGGCAGGGAATTGGAGCTTTCTTT,CASSLVVGQGIGAFF,TRBV7-9,-,-,TRBJ1-1
TGTGCCAGCAGTCCCTTAGCGGATGCCTACAATGAGCAGTTCTTC,CASSPLADAYNEQFF,TRBV27,-,-,TRBJ2-1
TGTGCCAGCAGCTTGACAGGGGGGATGCCCTACACCTTC,CASSLTGGMPYTF,TRBV5-6,TRBD1,-,TRBJ1-2
TGCGCCAGCAGTGAGTCGAAACGAATAGCGGGGGGGGGCGGTGAGCAGTTCTTC,CASSESKRIAGGGGEQFF,TRBV10-1,TRBD2,-,TRBJ2-1
TGCGCCAGCAGCCAAGGACTAGCTTCCGGGGAGCTGTTTTTT,CASSQGLASGELFF,TRBV4-1,TRBD2,few,TRBJ2-2
TGTGCCAGCAGGAGAGACAGCGGGCGGGCCAACGTCCTGACTTTC,CASRRDSGRANVLTF,TRBV6-6,-,-,TRBJ2-6
TGTGCCAGCAGCCTGACGAGCGGTAGCAGAAGCACAGATACGCAGTATTTT,CASSLTSGSRSTDTQYF,TRBV14,-,-,TRBJ2-3
TGCAGCGTTTCAGTTATAGTGGGGGGGCACTACGAGCAGTACTTC,CSVSVIVGGHYEQYF,TRBV29-1,-,-,TRBJ2-7
TGTGCCTGGAGTGTCCAGGGGGGCTACAATGAGCAGTTCTTC,CAWSVQGGYNEQFF,TRBV30,-,-,TRBJ2-1
TGTGCCAGAAGCTTAGGGCAAGGGGATGAAAAACTGTTTTTT,CARSLGQGDEKLFF,TRBV5-3,-,few,TRBJ1-4
TGTGCCAGCAGGACAACCGCGACTACCTACAATGAGCAGTTCTTC,CASRTTATTYNEQFF,TRBV5-4,-,-,TRBJ2-1
TGTGCCAGCAGCTTAGACGGGGATAGAGCGACTAGGGAGCAGTACTTC,CASSLDGDRATREQYF,TRBV7-2,-,-,TRBJ2-7